A selection of T cell receptor beta chains follows, all from one sample in a study of blood T cell repertoires in COVID-19. Repertoires were generated with immunoSEQ multiplex PCR, while TCRdb's copy carries only in-frame clones and drops some. The table has fewer than 350,000 clones, about 93% seen once. The sequencing sample was made of peripheral blood. These receptors originate from a woman under 40 with COVID-19, enrolled during active disease. Each CDR3 is given with its conserved first and last residue. The D gene is left open where the match is weak. Clone size is stated in some rows and not others, as once, few, many or a class when expanded.

j_call | clone_size | v_call | cdr3_length | d_call | cdr3_nt | cdr3_aa
TRBJ2-7 | - | TRBV7-8 | 15 | TRBD2 | TGTGCCAGCAGCTTATATTCTAGCGGGAGTAACGAGCAGTACTTC | CASSLYSSGSNEQYF
TRBJ2-3 | - | TRBV5-1 | 15 | TRBD2 | TGCGCCAGCAGCTTGATGGCGGGAGGAGGGTATACGCAGTATTTT | CASSLMAGGGYTQYF
TRBJ2-7 | many | TRBV6-1 | 14 | TRBD1 | TGTGCCAGCAGTGAAGGGGACAGCTCCTACGAGCAGTACTTC | CASSEGDSSYEQYF
TRBJ1-1 | - | TRBV6-2/TRBV6-3 | 15 | - | TGTGCCAGCAGTTCCCCCCACGGCGGGCGGCCTGAAGCTTTCTTT | CASSSPHGGRPEAFF
TRBJ2-7 | - | TRBV2 | 12 | - | TGTGCCAGCGGCGACACAGGAAGGGTGGAGTACTTC | CASGDTGRVEYF
TRBJ1-5 | - | TRBV30 | 13 | - | TGTGCCTGGAGTTTGGCATCGAACCAGCCCCAGCATTTT | CAWSLASNQPQHF
TRBJ2-3 | - | TRBV30 | 13 | - | TGTGCCTGGAGTTTACAGGGTCGAGATACGCAGTATTTT | CAWSLQGRDTQYF
TRBJ2-7 | - | TRBV6-6 | 13 | TRBD1 | TGTGCCAGCACCGTGACAGGGATCGACGAGCAGTACTTC | CASTVTGIDEQYF
TRBJ2-5 | once | TRBV5-6 | 15 | - | TGTGCCAGCAGCCCGGACGGGACAAACCAAGAGACCCAGTACTTC | CASSPDGTNQETQYF
TRBJ1-1 | - | TRBV7-3 | 14 | TRBD1 | TGTGCCAGCAGCAGGACAGGGGTGGGGACTGAAGCTTTCTTT | CASSRTGVGTEAFF
TRBJ1-1 | - | TRBV6-2/TRBV6-3 | 11 | - | TGTGCCAGCAGCCCCGGGACTGAAGCTTTCTTT | CASSPGTEAFF
TRBJ2-5 | - | TRBV7-2 | 15 | TRBD2 | TGTGCCAGCAGCTTAAGCGGGAGGGCCCTGGAGACCCAGTACTTC | CASSLSGRALETQYF
TRBJ1-2 | - | TRBV3-1/TRBV3-2 | 15 | - | TGTGCCAGCAGCCCGCTGACGGGGATAGGCTATGGCTACACCTTC | CASSPLTGIGYGYTF
TRBJ2-2 | - | TRBV24-1 | 16 | - | TGTGCCACCAGTGATTTCAGCGGGTCGAACACCGGGGAGCTGTTTTTT | CATSDFSGSNTGELFF
TRBJ2-7 | - | TRBV2 | 13 | - | TGTGCCAGCAGTGGTCGGGGGTTGACCGAGCAGTACTTC | CASSGRGLTEQYF
TRBJ1-1 | - | TRBV19 | 14 | TRBD1 | TGTGCCAGTAGTCTTACAGGGGCCTACACTGAAGCTTTCTTT | CASSLTGAYTEAFF